This T cell receptor (beta chain) was observed in a study of CD8 T cells in Susac syndrome. cDNA came from about 0.51 to 1 ug RNA primed by random hexamers. Coverage of TCR beta CDR3 amplification by immunoSEQ multiplex PCR extended to 54 Vbeta and 13 Jbeta. Via MiXCR, TCRdb re-called the immunoSEQ multiplex PCR reads, giving one row per CDR3 protein. The sample carries roughly 200,000 distinct CDR3 sequences, roughly 94% recorded once. The TCR was taken from a human donor in good health. The sample taken for sequencing was CD4+ T cells from PBMCs.

The CDR3 DNA sequence: TGCAGCGTTGACGGGACGGTTAGCTCCTACAATGAGCAGTTCTTC. Residues: CSVDGTVSSYNEQFF. V usage is TRBV29-1 and J usage is TRBJ2-1; D could derive from TRBD1 or TRBD2 (5 bases each). The CDR3 contains 15 residues. The ends were cut back, 3 bases at V and 0 bases at J, with 12 bases in the middle. CDR1 and CDR2 from the germline V gene are SQVTM and ANQGSEA.